Presented here are 30 T cell receptor beta chains from one specimen sequenced in a study of molecular identifiers for immune sequencing clone quantification. TCRdb called the PCR reads again in MiXCR, with one record for every CDR3 protein. This sample has about 640,000 distinct CDR3 sequences; about 20% occur once, and the top ten carry 0.85% to 0.9%. The sequencing input was naive CD8+ T cells from blood, with Jurkat cell RNA spiked in. Subset: FACS-sorted CD8+CD4-CCR7+CD45RA+ naive T cells. These receptors originate from a human donor in good health. Some libraries in this study had Jurkat cell RNA spiked in.

In this sample, this clonotype turned up many times. V and J are TRBV9 and TRBJ1-5; D is possibly TRBD1 (5 bases). V lost 3 bases and J 0 bases, leaving 10 bases between the germline ends. The CDR3 sequence is 15 residues long. CDR1 and CDR2 (germline): SGDLS, YYNGEE. Here the CDR3 reads CASSAQGLSNQPQHF. The DNA for the CDR3 is TGTGCCAGCAGCGCCCAGGGTCTTAGCAATCAGCCCCAGCATTTT.

Only a few counts were recorded for this clonotype. The V call is TRBV3-1, the J call TRBJ2-7; 10 bases agree with TRBD2. This CDR3 comprises 15 residues. Trimming at V came to 3 bases and at J to 0 bases, leaving 2 bases not matched to a gene. Germline V lookup: CDR1 LGHDT, CDR2 YNNKEL (reference sequence). The CDR3 loop reads CASSQSGRDSYEQYF. For the CDR3, the DNA is TGTGCCAGCAGCCAGAGCGGGAGGGACTCCTACGAGCAGTACTTC.

This clonotype was counted many times. The chain couples TRBV19 to TRBJ1-1; D might be TRBD1 (5 bases). The germline V gene encodes CDR1 LNHDA and CDR2 SQIVND (reference sequence). V dropped 4 bases and J dropped 0 bases, with 24 bases sitting between them. The CDR3 is made up of 19 amino acids. CDR3 region: CASSTLTAMTAKLNTEAFF. The CDR3 nucleotides read TGTGCCAGTAGTACTTTGACCGCGATGACAGCGAAATTGAACACTGAAGCTTTCTTT.

The sample holds many counts of this clonotype. The chain has TRBV6-2 or TRBV6-3 and TRBJ1-5; D may be TRBD1 (6 bases). Germline V CDR1 and CDR2: MNHEY, SVGEGT. This CDR3 is 13 amino acids long. Trimming cost V 4 bases and J 4 bases, with 8 bases left between them. This CDR3 is CASSFGTNQPQHF. CDR3 nucleotides: TGTGCCAGCAGTTTTGGGACAAATCAGCCCCAGCATTTT.

This clonotype appeared a few times. The J gene is TRBJ2-1, the V gene TRBV29-1; 9 nucleotides match TRBD1. CDR3 length: 14 amino acids. The germline V gene encodes CDR1 SQVTM and CDR2 ANQGSEA. J lost 5 bases, V lost 7 bases, and 9 bases had no gene match. The chain's CDR3 is CSGTGQGRNNEQFF. CDR3 sequence (DNA): TGCAGCGGTACGGGACAGGGAAGGAACAATGAGCAGTTCTTC.

This clonotype was seen repeatedly, ten times or more. This chain connects TRBV20-1 to TRBJ2-3, with 13 bases that match TRBD2. Trimming at V came to 6 bases and at J to 0 bases, leaving 3 bases not matched to a gene. The CDR3 contains 15 residues. CDR1 and CDR2 (germline): DFQATT, SNEGSKA (reference sequence). Here the CDR3 DNA reads TGCAGTGCCGGGACTAGCGGGACTAGCACAGATACGCAGTATTTT. Its translation is CSAGTSGTSTDTQYF.

This clonotype was seen repeatedly, ten times or more. The gene calls are TRBV20-1 and TRBJ2-2; 9 bases map to TRBD1. The CDR3 has 16 amino acids. V lost 2 bases and J lost 5; bases outside the gene matches: 9. Germline CDR1 and CDR2: DFQATT and SNEGSKA (reference sequence). The CDR3 nucleotides read TGCAGTGCTAGACGTGCGGACAGGGGTGGTACCGGGGAGCTGTTTTTT. This translates into CSARRADRGGTGELFF.

This clonotype was seen many times. This chain uses TRBV6-2 or TRBV6-3 with TRBJ2-2, with a possible D match to TRBD1 (6 bases). This CDR3 is built from 15 residues. The V end was cut by 8 bases, the J end by 7 bases, with 20 bases between. Germline-derived CDR1 and CDR2 are MNHEY and SVGEGT. The CDR3: CASLNTGSGVGELFF. As DNA, the CDR3 is TGTGCCAGCCTCAATACAGGGAGTGGCGTCGGGGAGCTGTTTTTT.

Comments on this clonotype: A read error may account for a junction end that differs from germline. This chain's CDR3 is CASSPSPGTEALF. The CDR3 nucleotides are TGTGCCAGCAGTCCCTCCCCGGGGACTGAAGCTCTCTTT. V usage is TRBV6-5 and J usage is TRBJ1-1; D might be TRBD1 (5 bases). Germline lookup yields CDR1 MNHEY and CDR2 SVGAGI. CDR3 length: 13 amino acids.

Many counts were recorded for this clonotype. The rearrangement links TRBV5-8 to TRBJ2-4; D not resolved. Between the trimmed V and J ends, which lost 0 bases and 1 base, there was a span of 8 bases. The germline gives CDR1 SGHTS, CDR2 YDEGEE. The CDR3 extends over 15 amino acids. The DNA for the CDR3 is TGTGCCAGCAGCTTGGCCAGGCAGGCCAAAAACATTCAGTACTTC. This sequence encodes CASSLARQAKNIQYF. Combining the CDR3 with reference TRBV5-8 and TRBJ2-4 gives the whole variable domain EAGVTQSPTHLIKTRGQQATLRCSPISGHTSVYWYQQALGLGLQFLLWYDEGEERNRGNFPPRFSGRQFPNYSSELNVNALELEDSALYLCASSLARQAKNIQYFGAGTRLSVL.

Details on this clonotype: A much larger clone differs from this one at a single base, so this may be a read error. The CDR3 DNA is TGTGCCAGCAGCCAACGGTCCGCAAGCTTTTCCAGGGGGACCCAGTACTTC. The encoded protein is CASSQRSASFSRGTQYF. The chain couples TRBV6-2 or TRBV6-3 to TRBJ2-5; TRBD1 might be the D (6 bases). The CDR3 runs 17 residues. Germline V CDR1 and CDR2: MNHEY, SVGEGT. Trimming cost V 6 bases and J 7 bases, with 27 bases left between them.

In regard to this clonotype: Possible read error: a much larger clone is one base away. J is TRBJ1-1 and V is TRBV27; D gene ambiguous. From germline, CDR1 is MNHEY and CDR2 SMNVEV (reference sequence). The CDR3 spans 14 residues. The CDR3 protein is CAGSLSKANTEAFF. The DNA of the CDR3 is TGTGCCGGCAGTTTATCGAAAGCGAACACTGAAGCTTTCTTT.

The chain combines TRBV6-5 with TRBJ2-7; 8 nucleotides agree with TRBD1. The CDR3 covers 16 residues. V dropped 5 bases and J dropped 1; count of bases not matched to a gene: 10. The V gene's germline CDR1 is MNHEY and CDR2 SVGAGI. CDR3 sequence (DNA): TGTGCCAGCAGTCTCGCTAAGACAGGGGTATCCTACGAGCAGTACTTC. Its protein is CASSLAKTGVSYEQYF.

The genes are TRBV4-3 and TRBJ2-5; D ambiguous. Germline V lookup: CDR1 LGHNA, CDR2 YSLEER. This CDR3 has 16 residues. V lost 4 bases, J lost 5 bases, and 20 bases lay in between. Here the CDR3 DNA reads TGCGCCAGCAGCCGAGATAGCTCCGCCGCCCTGGAGACCCAGTACTTC. The encoded protein is CASSRDSSAALETQYF.

This clonotype was seen repeatedly, ten times or more. The genes are TRBV30 and TRBJ2-3, with a tentative D call TRBD1 (5 bases). The CDR3 spans 15 residues. Germline CDR1 and CDR2: GTSNPN and SVGIG (reference sequence). V shed 4 bases and J shed 4 bases, with 18 bases lying between them. The chain's CDR3 is CAWTRLAGWADTQYF. In DNA form, the CDR3 reads TGTGCCTGGACGCGGTTGGCAGGGTGGGCAGATACGCAGTATTTT. Variable domain in full (rest from reference TRBV30 and TRBJ2-3): SQTIHQWPATLVQPVGSPLSLECTVEGTSNPNLYWYRQAAGRGLQLLFYSVGIGQISSEVPQNLSASRPQDRQFILSSKKLLLSDSGFYLCAWTRLAGWADTQYFGPGTRLTVL.

This clonotype appeared many times. The CDR3 here is CAISGRDNQETQYF. The CDR3 bases are TGTGCCATCAGTGGGAGGGACAACCAAGAGACCCAGTACTTC. V is TRBV10-3 and J is TRBJ2-5, with D perhaps TRBD1 or TRBD2 (6 bases each). Looked up from germline, CDR1 is ENHRY and CDR2 is SYGVKD. V shed 4 bases and J shed 0 bases, with 9 bases lying between them. The CDR3 is 14 amino acids.

The chain joins TRBV27 to TRBJ2-1; 9 bases are a match to TRBD2. Looked up from germline, CDR1 is MNHEY and CDR2 is SMNVEV (reference sequence). The J segment lost 8 bases and the V segment lost 7 bases, leaving 12 bases of the junction unmatched. The CDR3 runs to 15 residues. Here the CDR3 reads CASTTAGGPGYEQFF. The CDR3 DNA is TGTGCCAGCACTACAGCGGGAGGCCCGGGATATGAGCAGTTCTTC.

This clonotype came up many times. V and J are TRBV12-3 or TRBV12-4 and TRBJ2-5; D is unresolved. The CDR3 loop spans 13 amino acids. V was pared by 3 bases and J by 0 bases, with 5 bases between. DNA of the CDR3: TGTGCCAGCAGTTTCGAATACCAAGAGACCCAGTACTTC. This codes for CASSFEYQETQYF.

This clonotype has a count of ten or more. The chain carries TRBV18 and TRBJ1-1; D is unclear. V gave up 2 bases and J gave up 5 bases, with 12 bases separating them. CDR1 and CDR2 (germline): KGHSH, LQKENI. The CDR3 spans 14 residues. In DNA, the CDR3 is TGTGCCAGCTCACCATTAACCGATAGTACTGAAGCTTTCTTT. Amino acid sequence: CASSPLTDSTEAFF.

This clonotype was counted ten times or more. The CDR3 DNA is TGTGCCACCAGTGACGGGACAGGGAATACTTTCCCCGGGGAGCTGTTTTTT. This sequence encodes CATSDGTGNTFPGELFF. The chain joins TRBV24-1 to TRBJ2-2; 9 nucleotides line up with TRBD1. The CDR3 is 17 residues long. CDR1 is KGHDR, CDR2 SFDVKD, per germline. V lost 4 bases, J lost 6 bases, and 11 bases stayed unmatched.

This clonotype was observed at least ten times. The chain uses TRBV20-1 and TRBJ2-3, with 16 bases lining up with TRBD2. J lost 3 bases, V lost 6 bases, and 12 bases had no gene match. This CDR3 comprises 18 residues. The germline V gene encodes CDR1 DFQATT and CDR2 SNEGSKA (reference sequence). The DNA of the CDR3 is TGCAGTGCCGCAACCGGGACTAGCGGGAGGGGCCCAACAGATACGCAGTATTTT. It is translated as CSAATGTSGRGPTDTQYF.

This chain links TRBV11-2 with TRBJ1-2, with TRBD1 identical over 11 bases. Trimming took 4 bases from V and 8 from J; bases not matched to a gene: 6. The CDR3 length is 14 residues. Germline V gives CDR1 SGHAT, CDR2 FQNNGV. The CDR3 protein is CASSSPGTGGGYTF. The CDR3, as DNA: TGTGCCAGCAGCTCGCCCGGGACAGGGGGAGGCTACACCTTC.

This clonotype appeared a single time. This could be a read error, since a much larger clone is one nucleotide away. The gene calls are TRBV29-1 and TRBJ1-3; D not resolved. Germline CDR1 and CDR2: SQVTM and ANQGSEA. The CDR3 has 15 residues. The CDR3 bases are TGCAGCGTTGAAGTTTGGAGCTTCTCTGGAGACACCATATATTTT. This gives the protein CSVEVWSFSGDTIYF.

In regard to this clonotype: A much larger clone is a single base away; this may be a read error. The CDR3 reads CASSPGYIDTQYF. CDR3 nucleotides: TGTGCCAGCAGCCCGGGGTATATAGATACGCAGTATTTT. The rearrangement uses TRBV7-9 and TRBJ2-3; the D gene is possibly TRBD2 (5 bases). V was shortened by 5 bases and J by 5 bases, with 11 bases between the two germline ends. Germline V gene data show CDR1 as SEHNR and CDR2 as FQNEAQ (reference sequence). This CDR3 is built from 13 residues.

About this clonotype: Given a much more abundant clone one base away, this may be a read error. No conserved phenylalanine or tryptophan is present at the end of the CDR3, so a read error is the likely explanation. V usage is TRBV28 and J usage is TRBJ2-3; 10 nucleotides align to TRBD2. Germline V gene lookup returns CDR1 MDHEN and CDR2 SYDVKM. The CDR3 has 17 amino acids. V was clipped by 4 bases and J by 4 bases; unmatched bases: 11. CDR3: CASSSYLAGGQSDTQYS. CDR3 DNA sequence: TGTGCCAGCAGTTCGTATTTAGCGGGAGGACAATCAGATACGCAGTATTCT.

There are many counts of this clonotype. The V call is TRBV12-3 or TRBV12-4, the J call TRBJ2-7, with D possibly being TRBD2 (5 bases). The V gene lost 6 bases and the J gene lost 4 bases, with 19 bases spanning the gap. This CDR3 is built from 15 residues. The CDR3 sequence is CASSYPSGVVYEQYF. CDR3 coding DNA: TGTGCCAGCAGCTACCCGTCCGGGGTCGTATACGAGCAGTACTTC.

About this clonotype itself: Given a much more abundant clone one base away, this may be a read error. The V gene is TRBV11-2, the J gene TRBJ2-7; D uncertain. This CDR3 region has 15 residues. Germline V gene lookup returns CDR1 SGHAT and CDR2 FQNNGV. The ends were cut back, 5 bases at V and 3 bases at J, with 17 bases in the middle. In DNA form, the CDR3 reads TGTGCCAGCAGCCCATGGGCAGGTCTGAGCTACGAGCAGTACTTC. This translates into CASSPWAGLSYEQYF.

A remark on this clonotype: This may be a read error: a much more frequent sequence differs by one nucleotide. The chain links TRBV7-9 to TRBJ2-1, with a possible D match to TRBD2 (5 bases). The germline V gene encodes CDR1 SEHNR and CDR2 FQNEAQ (reference sequence). V lost 8 bases to trimming and J lost 3 bases, with 17 bases between them. The CDR3 is 15 residues long. The CDR3 reads CASGPLAGLYNEQFF. CDR3 sequence (DNA): TGTGCCAGCGGACCCCTGGCCGGACTCTACAATGAGCAGTTCTTC.

This clonotype was found many times. The V call is TRBV5-1, the J call TRBJ1-1; a possible D gene is TRBD1 (5 bases). Trimming shortened V by 0 bases and J by 6 bases, and 12 bases separated the two germline ends. Germline V gene lookup returns CDR1 SGHRS and CDR2 YFSETQ. This CDR3 has 14 residues. CDR3 amino acids: CASSLARGFAEAFF. The CDR3 bases are TGCGCCAGCAGCTTGGCGAGGGGATTCGCTGAAGCTTTCTTT.

The rearrangement joins TRBV7-9 to TRBJ1-2; TRBD1 aligns across 7 bases. The CDR3 runs to 14 residues. V dropped 4 bases and J dropped 0; count of bases not matched to a gene: 2. Per the germline V gene, CDR1 is SEHNR and CDR2 is FQNEAQ (reference sequence). CDR3 DNA: TGTGCCAGCAGCTGGACAGGATCTAACTATGGCTACACCTTC. This translates into CASSWTGSNYGYTF.